This T cell receptor (beta chain) was captured in a study of read filtering for tumor transcriptome and immune sequencing. Study in general: 8 patients were R-ISS I, approximately 15 were R-ISS II, roughly 7 were R-ISS III. Transcriptome libraries were built from DNase-treated RNA.

In this sample, this clonotype is medium-sized. The antigen is unknown. Study-wide results and limits: This fraction held mixed bone marrow immune cells after CD138-negative sorting.

This library used about 360 ng RNA and molecular barcoded adaptors spanning alpha/delta and beta/gamma chains. TCRdb redid the calling of the reads with MiXCR, one entry per CDR3 protein. This sample yields some 5,300 distinct CDR3 sequences, of which around 21% are seen a single time; 15% to 20% belongs to the top ten. At the time of active disease, bone marrow was collected from every patient. Sequencing input: a population of CD138-negative cells sorted from bone marrow. The TCR comes from a donor at least 40 years old with multiple myeloma.

The chain's CDR3 is CASSPSGQGYNEQFF. Here the CDR3 DNA reads TGTGCCAGCAGCCCCTCCGGACAGGGGTACAATGAGCAGTTCTTC. The genes are TRBV7-9 and TRBJ2-1; 9 nucleotides align to TRBD1. Germline V lookup: CDR1 SEHNR, CDR2 FQNEAQ (reference sequence). Unmatched junction bases numbered 6, after V lost 5 bases and J lost 4 bases. CDR3 length: 15 residues.